What follows is one T cell receptor beta chain and its context. Its target is unknown. This record comes from a study of Ad26.COV2.S vaccination and SARS-CoV-2 variants. The CDR3 runs to 12 residues. V trimming: 6 bases; J trimming: 11 bases; junction bases outside the gene matches: 7. General observations from the study: People who got the vaccine had more spike-specific TCR breadth than people who got placebo. Reported post-vaccination CD8+ and CD4+ T cell responses to spike showed substantial breadth. It was found that vaccine and placebo recipients had similar non-spike TCR breadth.

TCRdb's table, derived via immunoSEQ multiplex PCR, lists solely in-frame clones and lacks some. The repertoire consists of about 140,000 clones, with roughly 90% occurring once and the leading ten covering 4% to 6%. This material consisted of peripheral blood, taken after recovery from COVID-19. This clonotype originated in a human donor who had recovered from COVID-19. V usage is TRBV12-3 or TRBV12-4 and J usage is TRBJ1-1; 9 bases agree with TRBD1. The CDR3 spells CASSAGQGSAFF. DNA of the CDR3: TGTGCCAGCAGCGCGGGACAGGGTTCGGCTTTCTTT.